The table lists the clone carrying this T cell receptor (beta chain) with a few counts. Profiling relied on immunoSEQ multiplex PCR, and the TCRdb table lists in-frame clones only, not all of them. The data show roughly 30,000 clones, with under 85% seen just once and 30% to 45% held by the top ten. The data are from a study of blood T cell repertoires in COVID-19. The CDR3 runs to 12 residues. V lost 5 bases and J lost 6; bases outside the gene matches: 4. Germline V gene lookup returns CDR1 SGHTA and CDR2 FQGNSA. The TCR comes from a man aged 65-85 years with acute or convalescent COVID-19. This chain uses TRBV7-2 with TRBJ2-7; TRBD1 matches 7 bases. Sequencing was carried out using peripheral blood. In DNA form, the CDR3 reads TGTGCCAGCAGCCTAGGGGGCGTCGAGCAGTACTTC. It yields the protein CASSLGGVEQYF.